This T cell receptor beta chain was sequenced during a study of kidney transplant recipient with SARS-CoV-2 infection. The V gene's germline CDR1 is LNHDA and CDR2 SQIVND (reference sequence). The CDR3 extends over 15 amino acids. V shed 6 bases and J shed 2 bases, with 14 bases lying between them. There are many counts of this clonotype. TCRdb re-derived calls from the reads in MiXCR, one entry per CDR3 protein. The sample shows under 300,000 distinct CDR3 sequences, more than 25% of them seen only once. The sequence came from a male patient aged 30 to 39 who had COVID-19 and was a kidney transplant recipient. Part of the T cells may come from the graft donor. Sequenced here: a blood sample, sampled at baseline and between days 110 and 120 from a kidney transplant recipient. V gene TRBV19 combines with J gene TRBJ2-1; D possibly corresponds to TRBD2 (7 bases). The CDR3 sequence: CASRMRGGPYNEQFF. The DNA of the CDR3 is TGTGCCAGTAGGATGAGGGGGGGTCCCTACAATGAGCAGTTCTTC.